A single sample is the source of the 23 T cell receptor beta chains below, sequenced in a study of regulatory T cells in long-lasting Graves disease. Through Arm-PCR of CDR3 regions and iRepertoire HTBI primers, TCR beta libraries were built. TCRdb used MiXCR to reprocess the multiplex PCR reads, holding one entry per CDR3 protein. This sample has 400,000 to 450,000 distinct CDR3 sequences, with 20% to 30% found just once. The time point here: persistent/refractory GD, antithyroid drugs over 5 years with positive TRAb. From RNA extracted from PBMCs, the TCR library was made. This material consisted of peripheral blood mononuclear cells (PBMCs), taken when the disease was refractory, from a patient treated with antithyroid drugs. The receptors shown here come from a female donor with Graves disease.

This clonotype was seen repeatedly, ten times or more. V usage is TRBV12-3 or TRBV12-4 and J usage is TRBJ2-7, with D uncertain. The V and J ends lost 3 bases and 3 bases respectively, with 30 bases between them. CDR3 size: 20 residues. The CDR3 sequence is CASSFRSFVGLAGIDYEQYF. In nucleotides, the CDR3 is TGTGCCAGCAGTTTTCGTTCGTTTGTGGGGTTGGCTGGGATAGACTACGAGCAGTACTTC.

A word on this clonotype: This could be a read error, since a much larger clone is one nucleotide away. The chain uses TRBV12-3 or TRBV12-4 and TRBJ2-7, with D maybe TRBD2 (6 bases). Trimming shortened V by 6 bases and J by 12 bases, and 24 bases separated the two germline ends. The CDR3 has 14 amino acids. CDR3 bases: TGTGCCAGCAGCCCTGGACTAACGAGCCCTTCGCGGTACTTC. Amino acid sequence: CASSPGLTSPSRYF.

The rearrangement links TRBV20-1 to TRBJ2-3; TRBD2 is a possible D gene (6 bases). Germline loops: CDR1 DFQATT, CDR2 SNEGSKA (reference sequence). This CDR3 comprises 12 residues. CDR3 DNA: TGCAGCCAGGGACTTAACTCAGATACGCAGTATTTT. Protein product: CSQGLNSDTQYF.

Ten or more counts support this clonotype. The chain carries TRBV6-4 and TRBJ1-1; D gene uncertain. V lost 6 bases and J lost 4, with 24 bases in between. CDR1 is MRHNA and CDR2 is SNTAGT in the germline V gene. There are 17 residues in the CDR3. The CDR3 sequence is CASRDHPGPLSVTEAFF. The CDR3 nucleotides read TGTGCCAGCAGGGACCACCCGGGTCCTCTATCGGTCACTGAAGCTTTCTTT.

In its sample, this clonotype was seen a few times. The rearrangement links TRBV29-1 to TRBJ1-1; D unresolved. CDR3 size: 12 residues. Looked up from germline, CDR1 is SQVTM and CDR2 is ANQGSEA. The V end was cut by 4 bases, the J end by 1 base, with 7 bases between. The CDR3 DNA reads TGCAGCGTTGTTCGGGGGAACACTGAAGCTTTCTTT. Amino acid sequence: CSVVRGNTEAFF.

The sample holds a few counts of this clonotype. The chain uses TRBV30 and TRBJ1-6, with D possibly TRBD1 on 5 matching bases. V gave up 0 bases and J gave up 7 bases, with 16 bases separating them. CDR1 is GTSNPN and CDR2 is SVGIG in the germline V gene (reference sequence). This CDR3 has 16 amino acids. The CDR3 sequence: CAWSVMGGAQNSPLHF. The CDR3 DNA is TGTGCCTGGAGTGTAATGGGAGGGGCGCAGAATTCACCCCTCCACTTT.

V gene TRBV30 combines with J gene TRBJ2-7; 7 bases are shared with TRBD1. Germline trimming cut 5 bases from V and 4 bases from J; bases unmatched to any gene: 14. Germline lookup yields CDR1 GTSNPN and CDR2 SVGIG (reference sequence). This CDR3 is built from 15 residues. CDR3 sequence: CAWEPVTGTEYEQYF. The CDR3 DNA follows: TGTGCCTGGGAGCCAGTGACCGGGACAGAGTACGAGCAGTACTTC.

The V and J genes are TRBV6-1 and TRBJ2-2; no clear D gene. CDR3 length: 14 residues. Looked up from germline, CDR1 is MNHNS and CDR2 is SASEGT. V was shortened by 7 bases and J by 8 bases, with 17 bases between the two germline ends. Here the CDR3 reads CASNRPDGVGELFF. The DNA of the CDR3 is TGTGCCAGCAACCGACCGGATGGTGTGGGGGAGCTGTTTTTT.

This clonotype was picked up a small number of times. V usage is TRBV5-1 and J usage is TRBJ2-1; 8 bases agree with TRBD1. Trimming at V came to 2 bases and at J to 7 bases, leaving 8 bases not matched to a gene. Germline lookup yields CDR1 SGHRS and CDR2 YFSETQ. The CDR3 contains 15 residues. As DNA, the CDR3 is TGCGCCAGCAGCTTTGCGGGACAGGCGGGTAATGAGCAGTTCTTC. Its protein product is CASSFAGQAGNEQFF. The full variable domain, with the rest looked up from reference TRBV5-1 and TRBJ2-1, is KAGVTQTPRYLIKTRGQQVTLSCSPISGHRSVSWYQQTPGQGLQFLFEYFSETQRNKGNFPGRFSGRQFSNSRSEMNVSTLELGDSALYLCASSFAGQAGNEQFFGPGTRLTVL.

This clonotype was detected many times. The V call is TRBV2, the J call TRBJ1-1; D perhaps matches TRBD1 (5 bases). Trimming removed 7 bases at V and 0 bases at J, with 9 bases between. Germline V gene data show CDR1 as SNHLY and CDR2 as FYNNEI. This CDR3 has 13 residues. This CDR3 is CASTDSMNTEAFF. Here the CDR3 DNA reads TGTGCCAGCACTGACAGCATGAACACTGAAGCTTTCTTT.

V gene TRBV18 combines with J gene TRBJ2-2; D possibly corresponds to TRBD1 (6 bases). CDR1 is KGHSH, CDR2 LQKENI, per germline. With 6 bases removed from V and 5 bases from J, the gap between germline ends came to 16 bases. The CDR3 spans 15 residues. CDR3 residues: CASSKNTGSTGELFF. The CDR3 DNA follows: TGTGCCAGCTCCAAAAACACAGGGAGTACCGGGGAGCTGTTTTTT.

As regards this clonotype: A read error may explain this, as a much larger clone is one base away. DNA for the CDR3: TGTGCCAGCAGTTTCGACAGGGGGCTGGGGACCCAGTACTTC. Its translation: CASSFDRGLGTQYF. This chain uses TRBV7-2 with TRBJ2-5; 10 nucleotides match TRBD1. The length of the CDR3 is 14 residues. V was clipped by 6 bases and J by 7 bases; unmatched bases: 8. CDR1 is SGHTA and CDR2 is FQGNSA in the germline V gene. The variable domain in full, completed from reference TRBV7-2 and TRBJ2-5, reads GAGVSQSPSNKVTEKGKDVELRCDPISGHTALYWYRQSLGQGLEFLIYFQGNSAPDKSGLPSDRFSAERTGGSVSTLTIQRTQQEDSAVYLCASSFDRGLGTQYFGPGTRLLVL.

This clonotype occurred many times. This sequence joins TRBV20-1 and TRBJ2-5, with TRBD2 matching 8 bases. This CDR3 is built from 18 residues. The trim removed 3 bases at V and 5 bases at J, leaving 20 bases unmatched. CDR1 DFQATT and CDR2 SNEGSKA come from the germline V gene (reference sequence). CDR3 in DNA: TGCAGTGCTAGTTTGTTGATGATCTCGGGACTAGTCGGTGAGACCCAGTACTTC. Residues: CSASLLMISGLVGETQYF.

The rearrangement joins TRBV6-1 to TRBJ1-6; 7 bases line up with TRBD1. The CDR3 is 14 residues long. Germline CDR1 MNHNS, CDR2 SASEGT. V shed 8 bases and J 6 bases; nucleotides not matched to a gene: 7. CDR3 coding DNA: TGTGCCAGCGTACGACAGGGTAGTAATTCACCCCTCCACTTT. It specifies CASVRQGSNSPLHF.

The J gene is TRBJ2-3, the V gene TRBV12-3 or TRBV12-4; TRBD2 is a possible D gene (6 bases). V lost 2 bases and J lost 5, with 11 bases in between. The CDR3 runs 14 residues. CDR3 sequence (DNA): TGTGCCAGCAGTTTACCCGGGGGTAAAGATACGCAGTATTTT. It yields the protein CASSLPGGKDTQYF.

Ten or more counts support this clonotype. The chain combines TRBV12-3 or TRBV12-4 with TRBJ2-5; 7 bases fit TRBD2. The CDR3 sequence is 15 residues long. The J segment lost 4 bases and the V segment lost 5 bases, leaving 10 bases of the junction unmatched. CDR3 coding DNA: TGTGCCAGCAGTCTCCAAAGCGGGAAAGGAGAGACCCAGTACTTC. It specifies CASSLQSGKGETQYF.

In this sample, this clonotype turned up many times. The chain combines TRBV12-3 or TRBV12-4 with TRBJ2-7; the match to TRBD2 covers 10 bases. The CDR3 covers 16 residues. V shed 6 bases and J 2 bases; nucleotides not matched to a gene: 10. CDR3 coding DNA: TGTGCCAGCAGGCCGGGCCGGCTAGCGGGAGCCTACGAGCAGTACTTC. Its protein product is CASRPGRLAGAYEQYF.

This clonotype was counted a few times. This rearrangement joins TRBV28 to TRBJ2-7; no definite D call. This CDR3 is built from 12 residues. Germline-derived CDR1 and CDR2 are MDHEN and SYDVKM. The ends were cut back, 5 bases at V and 3 bases at J, with 8 bases in the middle. CDR3: CASSNVFYEQYF. DNA of the CDR3: TGTGCCAGCAGTAATGTATTCTACGAGCAGTACTTC.

This clonotype was picked up a small number of times. The chain couples TRBV6-9 to TRBJ2-2; D may be TRBD1 or TRBD2 (5 bases each). Germline values: CDR1 MNHGY, CDR2 SVAAGI. There are 18 residues in the CDR3. Trimming stripped 3 bases from V and 2 bases from J, with 19 bases between. As DNA, the CDR3 is TGTGCCAGCAGTTACTCCGGGACCGATGGATATAACACCGGGGAGCTGTTTTTT. This codes for CASSYSGTDGYNTGELFF.

This clonotype showed up just a few times. J is TRBJ2-5 and V is TRBV6-5; D possibly corresponds to TRBD2 (6 bases). V was cut by 0 bases and J by 1 base, with 9 bases left in between. Germline CDR1 reads MNHEY; CDR2 reads SVGAGI. This CDR3 is 15 amino acids long. Written as DNA, the CDR3 is TGTGCCAGCAGTTACTCCAACGGGGGCCAAGAGACCCAGTACTTC. As protein: CASSYSNGGQETQYF.

In its sample, this clonotype was seen a few times. This chain joins TRBV7-2 and TRBJ1-3; possible D gene TRBD1, 5 bases. The CDR3 sequence is 16 residues long. The germline V gene has CDR1 SGHTA and CDR2 FQGNSA. Trimming stripped 5 bases from V and 0 bases from J, with 14 bases between. In DNA, the CDR3 is TGTGCCAGCAGCGTTCAAGGGACTCTCTCTGGAAACACCATATATTTT. This sequence encodes CASSVQGTLSGNTIYF.

This clonotype occurred many times. The chain employs TRBV2 and TRBJ1-5; a possible D gene is TRBD1 (5 bases). There are 14 residues in the CDR3. The V end lost 6 bases, the J end lost 3 bases, and 12 bases lay between the germline ends. Germline V gene sequence: CDR1 SNHLY, CDR2 FYNNEI. The DNA of the CDR3 is TGTGCCAGCAGCGACACAGGCCTCAATCAGCCCCAGCATTTT. This translates into CASSDTGLNQPQHF.

This clonotype was seen a handful of times. The gene calls are TRBV14 and TRBJ1-2; D is unresolved. V lost 4 bases and J lost 5, with 11 bases in between. The CDR3 totals 13 residues. From germline, CDR1 is SGHDN and CDR2 FVKESK. CDR3 DNA: TGTGCCAGCAGCCCTATCCACGGATATGGCTACACCTTC. Amino acids: CASSPIHGYGYTF. Together with reference TRBV14 and TRBJ1-2, the CDR3 gives the full variable domain: EAGVTQFPSHSVIEKGQTVTLRCDPISGHDNLYWYRRVMGKEIKFLLHFVKESKQDESGMPNNRFLAERTGGTYSTLKVQPAELEDSGVYFCASSPIHGYGYTFGSGTRLTVV.